This T cell receptor beta chain came from a study of cytotoxic CD8 clonotypes in ibrutinib-treated CLL. Across the whole study: The patients, roughly ten relapsed/refractory and about 14 treatment-naive, included around 18 who were IGHV unmutated. Study-wide results and limits: Clonality at baseline surpassed age-matched healthy donors and tracked circulating CD8+ T-cell counts.

V was clipped by 2 bases and J by 1 base, with 15 bases between them. Germline V gives CDR1 SGHRS, CDR2 YFSETQ. CDR3 length: 16 amino acids. From cryopreserved PBMCs came about 2 micrograms of genomic DNA used for TCR beta libraries. Clones were sequenced by immunoSEQ multiplex PCR, and TCRdb holds only the in-frame ones, with some missing. Among some 150,000 clones listed, 79% were seen once. As for this clone: Its antigen is unknown.

Sequencing was performed on PBMCs, taken after 12 months of ibrutinib treatment. This TCR came from a human donor with chronic lymphocytic leukemia. The V gene is TRBV5-1, the J gene TRBJ2-5; D is possibly TRBD1 or TRBD2 (7 bases each). The CDR3 region is CASSLRQGGGQETQYF. The CDR3 coding sequence is TGCGCCAGCAGCTTAAGACAGGGAGGGGGCCAAGAGACCCAGTACTTC.